The 29 T cell receptor beta chains below were found in one sample sequenced in a study of cytomegalovirus exposure and HLA in healthy donors. The PCR ran on 60 Vbeta and 13 Jbeta primers. Clones were sequenced by immunoSEQ multiplex PCR, and TCRdb holds only the in-frame ones, with some missing. Here the sample spans around 100,000 clones, approximately 70% being singletons. The sequencing sample was made of PBMCs. The source is a woman aged 45-65 years in good health and CMV-seronegative.

The genes are TRBV19 and TRBJ1-4, with D possibly being TRBD1 (5 bases). V was shortened by 9 bases and J by 7 bases, with 18 bases between the two germline ends. The CDR3 runs 14 residues. Germline assignment: CDR1 LNHDA and CDR2 SQIVND (reference sequence). CDR3 residues: CASHMGGEGEKLFF. CDR3 bases: TGTGCCAGCCATATGGGGGGTGAGGGTGAAAAACTGTTTTTT.

V is TRBV5-1 and J is TRBJ2-2; 7 bases map to TRBD1. The CDR3 covers 17 residues. Germline V gene lookup returns CDR1 SGHRS and CDR2 YFSETQ. V trimming: 4 bases; J trimming: 5 bases; junction bases outside the gene matches: 14. This CDR3 reads CASSPGPRQGDTGELFF. For the CDR3, the DNA is TGCGCCAGCAGCCCTGGCCCAAGACAGGGTGATACCGGGGAGCTGTTTTTT.

V is TRBV29-1 and J is TRBJ2-7; 9 bases match TRBD2. CDR1 and CDR2 from the germline V gene are SQVTM and ANQGSEA. Trimming at V came to 7 bases and at J to 0 bases, leaving 4 bases not matched to a gene. CDR3 size: 13 residues. The CDR3 DNA reads as TGCAGCGCCGTAGCGGGAGTCTCCTACGAGCAGTACTTC. Translation: CSAVAGVSYEQYF.

This clone was seen a few times. V usage is TRBV15 and J usage is TRBJ1-5; possible D gene TRBD1, 5 bases. In germline, CDR1 is LNHNV, CDR2 YYDKDF (reference sequence). The CDR3 runs to 13 residues. V was trimmed by 5 bases and J by 7 bases, leaving 12 bases between them. Here the CDR3 DNA reads TGTGCCACCAGCCGGATTCAGGGACAGCCCCAGCATTTT. Translation gives CATSRIQGQPQHF.

The J gene is TRBJ1-3, the V gene TRBV7-2, with D possibly TRBD1 on 5 matching bases. V was pared by 5 bases and J by 0 bases, with 14 bases between. The germline V gene encodes CDR1 SGHTA and CDR2 FQGNSA. CDR3 length: 16 residues. Written as DNA, the CDR3 is TGTGCCAGCAGCAGGCGGGACCCGCGCTCTGGAAACACCATATATTTT. Translated: CASSRRDPRSGNTIYF.

This clone was seen more than once but under ten times. This rearrangement joins TRBV5-1 to TRBJ2-3, with 7 bases lining up with TRBD1. Germline CDR1 reads SGHRS; CDR2 reads YFSETQ. After removal of 4 bases from V and 2 bases from J, the junction contained 7 bases not matched to a gene. CDR3 length equals 15 residues. CDR3 nucleotides: TGCGCCAGCAGCCCTGAGGGGGCTTTCACAGATACGCAGTATTTT. It translates to CASSPEGAFTDTQYF. Full variable domain (rest looked up from reference TRBV5-1 and TRBJ2-3): KAGVTQTPRYLIKTRGQQVTLSCSPISGHRSVSWYQQTPGQGLQFLFEYFSETQRNKGNFPGRFSGRQFSNSRSEMNVSTLELGDSALYLCASSPEGAFTDTQYFGPGTRLTVL.

This clone showed up just a few times. The chain is built from TRBV5-6 and TRBJ2-5, with a weak D call TRBD1 (6 bases). The germline V gene encodes CDR1 SGHDT and CDR2 YYEEEE. The V gene lost 1 base and the J gene lost 0 bases, with 7 bases spanning the gap. This CDR3 region has 14 residues. CDR3 in amino acids: CASSLRGNQETQYF. The CDR3 DNA sequence: TGTGCCAGCAGCTTGAGGGGGAACCAAGAGACCCAGTACTTC.

This chain connects TRBV11-3 to TRBJ1-1; 8 positions agree with TRBD1. The CDR3 consists of 13 residues. Unmatched junction bases numbered 4, after V lost 5 bases and J lost 5 bases. The germline V gene encodes CDR1 SGHNT and CDR2 YENEEA. The CDR3 bases are TGTGCCAGCAGCGGAGGACAGGGAACTGAAGCTTTCTTT. As protein: CASSGGQGTEAFF.

The table lists this clone with a count of one. V is TRBV19 and J is TRBJ2-1; 13 bases map to TRBD2. J lost 2 bases, V lost 5 bases, and 3 bases had no gene match. The CDR3 sequence is 16 residues long. The V gene's germline CDR1 is LNHDA and CDR2 SQIVND (reference sequence). CDR3: CASSSGTSGAYNEQFF. Here the CDR3 DNA reads TGTGCCAGTAGTTCAGGGACTAGCGGGGCCTACAATGAGCAGTTCTTC. The entire variable domain, with the rest obtained from reference TRBV19 and TRBJ2-1, is as follows: DGGITQSPKYLFRKEGQNVTLSCEQNLNHDAMYWYRQDPGQGLRLIYYSQIVNDFQKGDIAEGYSVSREKKESFPLTVTSAQKNPTAFYLCASSSGTSGAYNEQFFGPGTRLTVL.

This rearrangement joins TRBV14 to TRBJ2-2; TRBD2 matches 11 bases. Germline CDR1 and CDR2: SGHDN and FVKESK. The CDR3 is 18 amino acids. Germline trimming cut 0 bases from V and 5 bases from J; bases unmatched to any gene: 8. CDR3 in DNA: TGTGCCAGCAGCCAAGAGGCTAGCGGGAGGCTCGTGACCGGGGAGCTGTTTTTT. This encodes CASSQEASGRLVTGELFF.

The chain uses TRBV5-1 and TRBJ2-2; tentative D call: TRBD1 (6 bases). CDR1 and CDR2 from the germline V gene are SGHRS and YFSETQ. The CDR3 covers 15 residues. V lost 4 bases and J 1 base, leaving 11 bases between the germline ends. In DNA, the CDR3 is TGCGCCAGCAGCGTGGACAGCCAGAACACCGGGGAGCTGTTTTTT. It is translated as CASSVDSQNTGELFF.

J is TRBJ2-2 and V is TRBV19; perhaps TRBD1 as D (6 bases). Germline CDR1 is LNHDA and CDR2 is SQIVND (reference sequence). Deletions cut 6 bases from V and 3 bases from J, with 11 bases between. CDR3 length: 14 amino acids. CDR3 DNA sequence: TGTGCCAGTAGAGACAGGCCCCACACCGGGGAGCTGTTTTTT. Protein product: CASRDRPHTGELFF. Using reference TRBV19 and TRBJ2-2 for the parts outside the CDR3, the full variable domain is DGGITQSPKYLFRKEGQNVTLSCEQNLNHDAMYWYRQDPGQGLRLIYYSQIVNDFQKGDIAEGYSVSREKKESFPLTVTSAQKNPTAFYLCASRDRPHTGELFFGEGSRLTVL.

The V and J genes are TRBV2 and TRBJ1-6; no clear D gene. From germline, CDR1 is SNHLY and CDR2 FYNNEI. This CDR3 contains 15 residues. V was shortened by 1 base and J by 6 bases, with 10 bases between the two germline ends. In nucleotides, the CDR3 is TGTGCCAGCAGTGAAGTTGGGCAGAGTAATTCACCCCTCCACTTT. Translated: CASSEVGQSNSPLHF.

The rearrangement joins TRBV7-3 to TRBJ2-1, with D tentatively TRBD2 (6 bases). The CDR3 extends over 15 amino acids. The V gene's germline CDR1 is SGHTA and CDR2 FQGTGA. The ends were cut back, 5 bases at V and 0 bases at J, with 11 bases in the middle. Here the CDR3 DNA reads TGTGCCAGCAGCCGGAGGGGAAGCTCCTACAATGAGCAGTTCTTC. The encoded protein is CASSRRGSSYNEQFF.

J is TRBJ2-1 and V is TRBV6-6; D perhaps matches TRBD2 (6 bases). The V end lost 7 bases, the J end lost 3 bases, and 13 bases lay between the germline ends. The CDR3 totals 14 residues. CDR1 and CDR2 (germline): MNHNY, SVGAGI (reference sequence). The CDR3 loop reads CASTGGALYNEQFF. For the CDR3, the DNA is TGTGCCAGCACGGGCGGGGCCCTCTACAATGAGCAGTTCTTC.

This clone turned up a few times. Here the CDR3 DNA reads TGTGCCAGCCGGGGGGCTAACACAGATACGCAGTATTTT. Translated: CASRGANTDTQYF. J is TRBJ2-3 and V is TRBV13; D might be TRBD2 (7 bases). From germline, CDR1 is PRHDT and CDR2 FYEKMQ (reference sequence). V gave up 8 bases and J gave up 2 bases, with 11 bases separating them. The CDR3 is made up of 13 amino acids.

The chain uses TRBV19 and TRBJ2-1; D gene uncertain. The CDR3 loop spans 12 amino acids. V lost 10 bases and J 10 bases, leaving 17 bases between the germline ends. The germline V gene encodes CDR1 LNHDA and CDR2 SQIVND (reference sequence). In DNA, the CDR3 is TGTGCCACTACCACCGGGTTCGGGGAGCAGTTCTTC. Its protein is CATTTGFGEQFF.

This chain's CDR3 is CASSIPGFNQPQHF. CDR3 nucleotide sequence: TGTGCCAGTAGTATACCGGGGTTTAATCAGCCCCAGCATTTT. The chain carries TRBV19 and TRBJ1-5; D uncertain. Germline V gene data show CDR1 as LNHDA and CDR2 as SQIVND (reference sequence). The CDR3 extends over 14 amino acids. With 2 bases removed from V and 4 bases from J, the gap between germline ends came to 9 bases. The whole variable domain, filled in from reference TRBV19 and TRBJ1-5, reads DGGITQSPKYLFRKEGQNVTLSCEQNLNHDAMYWYRQDPGQGLRLIYYSQIVNDFQKGDIAEGYSVSREKKESFPLTVTSAQKNPTAFYLCASSIPGFNQPQHFGDGTRLSIL.

This clone has more than one count but fewer than ten. The chain combines TRBV29-1 with TRBJ1-2; 7 bases align to TRBD1. The V gene's germline CDR1 is SQVTM and CDR2 ANQGSEA. V trimming: 7 bases; J trimming: 0 bases; junction bases outside the gene matches: 5. This CDR3 contains 13 residues. The CDR3 bases are TGCAGCGCGGGACAGCTCGCTAACTATGGCTACACCTTC. The encoded protein is CSAGQLANYGYTF.

This chain connects TRBV7-9 to TRBJ2-1; the match to TRBD2 covers 9 bases. This CDR3 region has 12 residues. Trimming removed 7 bases from V and 10 bases from J; junction bases left unmatched: 5. CDR1 and CDR2 (germline): SEHNR, FQNEAQ (reference sequence). Here the CDR3 DNA reads TGTGCCAGCATTAGCGGGAGTGGGGAGCAGTTCTTC. Protein sequence: CASISGSGEQFF.

This clone showed up just a few times. The CDR3 here is CASSHQDRDGQPQHF. In DNA form, the CDR3 reads TGTGCCAGCAGCCACCAGGACAGGGACGGGCAGCCCCAGCATTTT. This chain joins TRBV4-2 and TRBJ1-5; 8 positions match TRBD1. This CDR3 contains 15 residues. V lost 3 bases and J lost 7; bases outside the gene matches: 8. CDR1 and CDR2 (germline): LGHNA, YNFKEQ.

J is TRBJ1-6 and V is TRBV12-5, with D unclear. The CDR3 extends over 14 amino acids. V lost 1 base and J lost 15, with 16 bases in between. CDR1 is LGHNT and CDR2 is FRNRAP in the germline V gene. The CDR3 here is CASGLGPGLSVLHF. For the CDR3, the DNA is TGTGCTAGTGGTTTGGGCCCGGGTCTATCGGTCCTCCACTTT.

This sequence joins TRBV6-1 and TRBJ2-5, with 15 bases aligning to TRBD2. This CDR3 has 15 residues. Trimming took 5 bases from V and 3 from J; bases not matched to a gene: 1. Germline CDR1 MNHNS, CDR2 SASEGT. This chain's CDR3 is CASSRTSGGEETQYF. In DNA form, the CDR3 reads TGTGCCAGCAGTCGGACTAGCGGGGGGGAAGAGACCCAGTACTTC.

The CDR3 DNA follows: TGTGCCACCAGCAGAGATCGACTTCGTAGGGGGAACACCGGGGAGCTGTTTTTT. Its translation is CATSRDRLRRGNTGELFF. The chain couples TRBV15 to TRBJ2-2; D is perhaps TRBD1 (5 bases). The CDR3 consists of 18 residues. V dropped 0 bases and J dropped 1 base, with 15 bases sitting between them. Germline V gene lookup returns CDR1 LNHNV and CDR2 YYDKDF (reference sequence). The complete variable domain, with remaining parts taken from reference TRBV15 and TRBJ2-2, reads DAMVIQNPRYQVTQFGKPVTLSCSQTLNHNVMYWYQQKSSQAPKLLFHYYDKDFNNEADTPDNFQSRRPNTSFCFLDIRSPGLGDTAMYLCATSRDRLRRGNTGELFFGEGSRLTVL.

This clone came up many times. This CDR3 reads CAISEMDKADTIYF. DNA for the CDR3: TGTGCCATCAGTGAGATGGACAAGGCCGACACCATATATTTT. V and J are TRBV10-3 and TRBJ1-3, with D perhaps matching TRBD1 (5 bases). CDR1 ENHRY and CDR2 SYGVKD come from the germline V gene. The CDR3 has 14 residues. V lost 2 bases and J lost 8, with 13 bases in between.

This clone has more than one count but fewer than ten. The chain employs TRBV7-8 and TRBJ1-6, with 10 bases aligning to TRBD1. The ends lost 2 bases at V and 11 bases at J; junction bases unmatched: 9. This CDR3 comprises 16 residues. In germline, CDR1 is SGHVS, CDR2 FQNEAQ. The CDR3 DNA reads TGTGCCAGCAGCTTATTTAGGAGGGGACAGGGGCCACCCCTCCACTTT. Amino acid sequence: CASSLFRRGQGPPLHF.

This chain joins TRBV19 and TRBJ2-3; possible D gene TRBD2, 6 bases. CDR1 is LNHDA and CDR2 is SQIVND in the germline V gene (reference sequence). This CDR3 region has 15 residues. The germline V and J ends were trimmed by 11 bases and 2 bases, with 20 bases remaining between them. The CDR3 protein is CAASPGGTFTDTQYF. The DNA of the CDR3 is TGTGCCGCCTCACCGGGTGGGACTTTCACAGATACGCAGTATTTT.

The rearrangement joins TRBV7-9 to TRBJ1-1, with unresolved D. Trimming left V 0 bases short and J 1 base short, with 6 bases between. Germline CDR1 is SEHNR and CDR2 is FQNEAQ (reference sequence). This CDR3 comprises 14 residues. In DNA, the CDR3 is TGTGCCAGCAGCTTAGCACAGACGAACACTGAAGCTTTCTTT. Translating it yields CASSLAQTNTEAFF.

CDR3 in amino acids: CASSRGGTGVHEQYF. CDR3 in DNA: TGTGCCAGCAGTAGGGGGGGGACAGGGGTGCACGAGCAGTACTTC. This chain connects TRBV25-1 to TRBJ2-7; 10 bases map to TRBD1. The CDR3 covers 15 residues. The J segment lost 5 bases and the V segment lost 5 bases, leaving 9 bases of the junction unmatched. Per the germline V gene, CDR1 is MGHDK and CDR2 is SYGVNS.